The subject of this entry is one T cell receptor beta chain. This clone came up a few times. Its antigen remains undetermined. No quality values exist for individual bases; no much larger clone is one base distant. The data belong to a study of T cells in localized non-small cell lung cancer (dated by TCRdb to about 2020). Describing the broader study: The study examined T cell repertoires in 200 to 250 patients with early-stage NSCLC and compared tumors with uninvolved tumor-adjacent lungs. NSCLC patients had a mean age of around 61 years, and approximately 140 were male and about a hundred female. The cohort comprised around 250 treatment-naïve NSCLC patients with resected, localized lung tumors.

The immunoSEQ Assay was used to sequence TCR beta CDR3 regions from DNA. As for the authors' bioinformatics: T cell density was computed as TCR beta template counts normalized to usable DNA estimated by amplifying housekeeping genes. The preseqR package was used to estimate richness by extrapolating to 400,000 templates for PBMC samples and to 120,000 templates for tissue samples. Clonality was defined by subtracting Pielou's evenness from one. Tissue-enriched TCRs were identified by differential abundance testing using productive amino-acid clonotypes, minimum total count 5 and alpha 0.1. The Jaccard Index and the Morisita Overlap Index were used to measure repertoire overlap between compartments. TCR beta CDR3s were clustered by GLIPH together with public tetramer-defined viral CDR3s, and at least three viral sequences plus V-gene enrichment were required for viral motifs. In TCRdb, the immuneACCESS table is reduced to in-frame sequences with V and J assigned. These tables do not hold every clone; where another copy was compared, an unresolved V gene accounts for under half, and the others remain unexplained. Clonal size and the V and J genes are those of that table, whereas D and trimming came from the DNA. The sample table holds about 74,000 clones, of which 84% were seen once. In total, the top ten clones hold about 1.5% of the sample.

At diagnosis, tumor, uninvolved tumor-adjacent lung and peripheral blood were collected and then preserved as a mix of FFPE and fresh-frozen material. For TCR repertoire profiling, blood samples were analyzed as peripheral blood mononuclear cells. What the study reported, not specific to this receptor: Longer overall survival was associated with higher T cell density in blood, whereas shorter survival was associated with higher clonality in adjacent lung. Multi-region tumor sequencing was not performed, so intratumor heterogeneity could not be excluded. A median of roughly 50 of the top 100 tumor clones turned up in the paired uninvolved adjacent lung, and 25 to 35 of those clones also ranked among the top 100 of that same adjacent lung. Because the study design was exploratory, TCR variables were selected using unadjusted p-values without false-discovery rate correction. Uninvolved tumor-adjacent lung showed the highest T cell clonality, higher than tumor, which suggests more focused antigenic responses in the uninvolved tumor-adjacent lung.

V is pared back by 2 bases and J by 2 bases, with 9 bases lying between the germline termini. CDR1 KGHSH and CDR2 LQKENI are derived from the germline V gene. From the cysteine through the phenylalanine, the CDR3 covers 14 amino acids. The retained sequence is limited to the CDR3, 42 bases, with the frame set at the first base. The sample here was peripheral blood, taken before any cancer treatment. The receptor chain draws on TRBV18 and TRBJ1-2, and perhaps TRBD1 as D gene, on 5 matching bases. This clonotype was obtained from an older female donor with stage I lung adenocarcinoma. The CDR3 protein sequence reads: CASSPGHVNYGYTF. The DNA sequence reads TGTGCCAGCTCACCAGGACACGTCAACTATGGCTACACCTTC.